The following is a T cell receptor beta chain sequence with its context. Trimming cost V 5 bases and J 0 bases, with 17 bases left between them. CDR1 and CDR2 (germline): DFQATT, SNEGSKA (reference sequence). The CDR3 is 16 amino acids. The data stem from a study of T-cell reconstitution after alpha-beta-depleted transplantation in children. Unique molecular identifiers were built into the TCRbeta library. TCRdb re-derived calls from the PCR reads in MiXCR, one entry per CDR3 protein. Among a few hundred thousand distinct CDR3 sequences listed, roughly 13% were seen once. The clonotype comes from a male patient younger than 18 who had a stem cell transplant for acute myeloid leukemia, so the T cells may come from the graft donor. The chain combines TRBV20-1 with TRBJ2-1; D is ambiguous. The input for sequencing was PBMCs, mostly from graft donor cells, taken 360 days after TCRalphabeta/CD19-depleted stem cell transplant. The DNA for the CDR3 is TGCAGTGCTCCCCTTATGGGGTACTCCTCCTACAATGAGCAGTTCTTC. It codes for CSAPLMGYSSYNEQFF.